These 28 T cell receptor beta chains were sequenced from one sample in a study. TCRdb called the RT-PCR reads again in MiXCR, with one record for every CDR3 protein. The table lists about 700,000 distinct CDR3 sequences, approximately 15% of them singletons. The sample was memory CD4+ T cells from blood. The receptor set was obtained from a female donor in good health, serving as a healthy control.

This clonotype has only a few counts. The chain combines TRBV9 with TRBJ2-1, with 7 bases aligning to TRBD1. J was trimmed by 2 bases and V by 4 bases; bases with no gene match: 6. The CDR3 loop spans 15 amino acids. Germline V gives CDR1 SGDLS, CDR2 YYNGEE. CDR3 nucleotide sequence: TGTGCCAGCAGCCCAGCCGGGACAGCCTACAATGAGCAGTTCTTC. Its protein is CASSPAGTAYNEQFF.

In its sample, this clonotype was seen many times. J is TRBJ2-7 and V is TRBV4-3; perhaps D is TRBD1 or TRBD2 (5 bases each). Germline V CDR1 and CDR2: LGHNA, YSLEER. Deletions cut 2 bases from V and 5 bases from J, with 19 bases between. This CDR3 spans 16 amino acids. The CDR3 loop reads CASSQLTGTPVHEQYF. As DNA, the CDR3 is TGCGCCAGCAGCCAACTCACCGGGACCCCTGTCCACGAGCAGTACTTC.

CDR3 amino acids: CSVDSGDSNEQFF. CDR3 DNA: TGCAGCGTTGATTCAGGGGATTCAAATGAGCAGTTCTTC. The chain links TRBV29-1 to TRBJ2-1; D perhaps matches TRBD1 (6 bases). The length of the CDR3 is 13 residues. V lost 3 bases to trimming and J lost 7 bases, with 13 bases between them. Germline CDR1 and CDR2: SQVTM and ANQGSEA.

This clonotype was seen a few times. This chain links TRBV7-2 with TRBJ1-2; tentatively, D is TRBD1 (6 bases). The CDR3 runs 14 residues. The germline CDR1 and CDR2 sequences are SGHTA and FQGNSA. Trimming cost V 3 bases and J 4 bases, with 12 bases left between them. CDR3 bases: TGTGCCAGCAGCTTCGCTAGGGGGGGCTATGGCTACACCTTC. Amino acid sequence: CASSFARGGYGYTF.

This clonotype came up many times. V and J are TRBV29-1 and TRBJ2-1; TRBD1 aligns across 9 bases. The V segment lost 7 bases and the J segment 4 bases; nucleotides outside the gene matches: 5. CDR1 is SQVTM, CDR2 ANQGSEA, per germline. The CDR3 extends over 13 amino acids. This CDR3 reads CSGRDRDYNEQFF. CDR3 sequence (DNA): TGCAGCGGCCGGGACAGGGATTACAATGAGCAGTTCTTC.

In this sample, this clonotype turned up a few times. The rearrangement links TRBV9 to TRBJ2-3; 8 bases align to TRBD2. Germline CDR1 SGDLS, CDR2 YYNGEE. V shed 1 base, J shed 5 bases, and the junction held 9 bases outside the gene matches. This CDR3 is 16 amino acids long. The CDR3 region is CASSVSGRAGGDTQYF. CDR3 nucleotide sequence: TGTGCCAGCAGCGTATCCGGGAGGGCCGGCGGAGATACGCAGTATTTT. The variable domain in full, completed from reference TRBV9 and TRBJ2-3, reads DSGVTQTPKHLITATGQRVTLRCSPRSGDLSVYWYQQSLDQGLQFLIQYYNGEERAKGNILERFSAQQFPDLHSELNLSSLELGDSALYFCASSVSGRAGGDTQYFGPGTRLTVL.

The chain employs TRBV7-2 and TRBJ1-4; a weak D match, TRBD1 (5 bases). Germline V lookup: CDR1 SGHTA, CDR2 FQGNSA. This CDR3 region has 15 residues. Trimming left V 2 bases short and J 8 bases short, with 15 bases between. CDR3 region: CASSLWGGPEEKLFF. CDR3 in DNA: TGTGCCAGCAGCTTATGGGGCGGCCCGGAGGAAAAACTGTTTTTT. Looking up the rest from reference TRBV7-2 and TRBJ1-4 gives the full variable domain: GAGVSQSPSNKVTEKGKDVELRCDPISGHTALYWYRQSLGQGLEFLIYFQGNSAPDKSGLPSDRFSAERTGGSVSTLTIQRTQQEDSAVYLCASSLWGGPEEKLFFGSGTQLSVL.

This clonotype appeared many times. This rearrangement joins TRBV4-3 to TRBJ1-1, with 7 nucleotides matching TRBD1. CDR1 and CDR2 (germline): LGHNA, YSLEER. Trimming cost V 2 bases and J 3 bases; bases outside gene matches: 3. CDR3 length equals 14 residues. The CDR3 loop is CASSQTTGDTEAFF. The CDR3 DNA reads TGCGCCAGCAGCCAAACAACAGGGGACACTGAAGCTTTCTTT.

CDR3 bases: TGTGCCAGCAGCCCGCTGACAGCACTTCAGGGGGCTGAAGCTTTCTTT. Amino acid sequence: CASSPLTALQGAEAFF. The V and J genes are TRBV7-9 and TRBJ1-1; 7 nucleotides line up with TRBD1. Germline CDR1 reads SEHNR; CDR2 reads FQNEAQ (reference sequence). V lost 5 bases, J lost 6 bases, and 15 bases stayed unmatched. The CDR3 has 16 residues.

The CDR3 loop reads CASRPGQGGGGANVLTF. The CDR3 DNA reads TGTGCCAGCAGACCGGGACAGGGGGGTGGTGGGGCCAACGTCCTGACTTTC. V is TRBV5-4 and J is TRBJ2-6; 11 bases map to TRBD1. Trimming removed 5 bases from V and 3 bases from J; junction bases left unmatched: 7. Germline CDR1 SGHNT, CDR2 YYREEE (reference sequence). There are 17 residues in the CDR3.

This sequence joins TRBV20-1 and TRBJ1-5, with TRBD1 matching over 8 bases. This CDR3 region has 15 residues. Per germline, CDR1 DFQATT and CDR2 SNEGSKA (reference sequence). Trimming cost V 4 bases and J 4 bases; bases outside gene matches: 9. Here the CDR3 DNA reads TGCAGTGCTACCCCGGGACAGGTCAGGAATCAGCCCCAGCATTTT. This translates into CSATPGQVRNQPQHF.

This clonotype was observed a few times. V gene TRBV20-1 combines with J gene TRBJ2-2; TRBD2 is a possible D gene (5 bases). From germline, CDR1 is DFQATT and CDR2 SNEGSKA (reference sequence). CDR3 length: 11 residues. The V end lost 3 bases, the J end lost 7 bases, and 6 bases lay between the germline ends. The CDR3 DNA follows: TGCAGTGCTAGGGGAGACGGGGAGCTGTTTTTT. Translation: CSARGDGELFF.

This clonotype was counted only a few times. The chain has TRBV29-1 and TRBJ1-2; D might be TRBD1 (6 bases). The CDR3 covers 15 residues. Trimming cost V 1 base and J 0 bases, with 12 bases left between them. Germline V gives CDR1 SQVTM, CDR2 ANQGSEA. The CDR3 is CSVEALGTTNYGYTF. For the CDR3, the DNA is TGCAGCGTTGAAGCTCTTGGGACAACTAACTATGGCTACACCTTC.

The chain recombines TRBV6-2 or TRBV6-3 with TRBJ2-6; D is unresolved. The germline V and J ends were trimmed by 7 bases and 4 bases, with 8 bases remaining between them. Germline V gene lookup returns CDR1 MNHEY and CDR2 SVGEGT. This CDR3 contains 13 residues. The CDR3 here is CASTKAGANVLTF. The CDR3 DNA sequence: TGTGCCAGCACTAAGGCAGGGGCCAACGTCCTGACTTTC.

This clonotype has a handful of counts. This chain connects TRBV7-2 to TRBJ1-6, with 10 nucleotides matching TRBD1. The ends lost 5 bases at V and 8 bases at J; junction bases unmatched: 12. This CDR3 comprises 17 residues. The germline V gene has CDR1 SGHTA and CDR2 FQGNSA. For the CDR3, the DNA is TGTGCCAGCAGCCCCGGGGGGGGACAGGGGTTGTATTCACCCCTCCACTTT. It codes for CASSPGGGQGLYSPLHF.

V is TRBV5-1 and J is TRBJ2-1; 9 nucleotides agree with TRBD2. Looked up from germline, CDR1 is SGHRS and CDR2 is YFSETQ. The CDR3 runs to 15 residues. The J segment lost 9 bases and the V segment lost 4 bases, leaving 11 bases of the junction unmatched. The CDR3 nucleotides are TGCGCCAGCAGCCTCGGGACTAGCTCCTTGGGTGAGCAGTTCTTC. Translated, it gives CASSLGTSSLGEQFF.

This clonotype turned up a few times. The chain links TRBV6-5 to TRBJ1-4, with D possibly TRBD1 on 5 matching bases. V was cut by 2 bases and J by 4 bases, with 11 bases left in between. The CDR3 is made up of 15 amino acids. The germline CDR1 and CDR2 sequences are MNHEY and SVGAGI. CDR3 region: CASSYRTGGNEKLFF. CDR3 bases: TGTGCCAGCAGTTACCGGACCGGGGGTAATGAAAAACTGTTTTTT.

This clonotype was picked up many times. J is TRBJ2-7 and V is TRBV7-2; 7 nucleotides line up with TRBD1. In germline, CDR1 is SGHTA, CDR2 FQGNSA. The CDR3 is 12 amino acids. V shed 5 bases and J 10 bases; nucleotides not matched to a gene: 8. CDR3 region: CASSVDRMRQYF. The CDR3 DNA reads as TGTGCCAGCAGCGTGGACAGGATGCGACAGTACTTC.

The sample holds a few counts of this clonotype. This chain links TRBV18 with TRBJ2-3; TRBD2 agrees at 8 bases. The ends lost 3 bases at V and 1 base at J; junction bases unmatched: 3. This CDR3 comprises 15 residues. The V gene's germline CDR1 is KGHSH and CDR2 LQKENI. DNA for the CDR3: TGTGCCAGCTCACCGGCCGGGGGGGGCACAGATACGCAGTATTTT. Its protein product is CASSPAGGGTDTQYF. Full variable domain (missing parts from reference TRBV18 and TRBJ2-3): NAGVMQNPRHLVRRRGQEARLRCSPMKGHSHVYWYRQLPEEGLKFMVYLQKENIIDESGMPKERFSAEFPKEGPSILRIQQVVRGDSAAYFCASSPAGGGTDTQYFGPGTRLTVL.

This sequence joins TRBV6-6 and TRBJ2-5, with D perhaps given as TRBD1 or TRBD2 (5 bases each). Per germline, CDR1 MNHNY and CDR2 SVGAGI (reference sequence). The CDR3 is 13 residues long. V was trimmed by 7 bases and J by 2 bases, leaving 11 bases between them. The CDR3 spells CASNRGAQETQYF. CDR3 bases: TGTGCCAGCAACAGAGGGGCTCAAGAGACCCAGTACTTC.

This clonotype was observed a few times. This sequence joins TRBV18 and TRBJ2-5; D perhaps matches TRBD1 (6 bases). The length of the CDR3 is 14 residues. Germline values: CDR1 KGHSH, CDR2 LQKENI. Between the trimmed V and J ends, which lost 5 bases and 1 base, there was a span of 11 bases. The CDR3 nucleotides read TGTGCCAGCTCATACGGACAGTCCCAAGAGACCCAGTACTTC. It specifies CASSYGQSQETQYF.

This chain connects TRBV5-8 to TRBJ1-5; D gene unclear. There are 15 residues in the CDR3. Germline V gene lookup returns CDR1 SGHTS and CDR2 YDEGEE. The V and J ends lost 0 bases and 4 bases respectively, with 11 bases between them. In DNA, the CDR3 is TGTGCCAGCAGCTTGGAGGCGGAACTAAATCAGCCCCAGCATTTT. Protein sequence: CASSLEAELNQPQHF.

The chain carries TRBV27 and TRBJ2-5; D is perhaps TRBD2 (6 bases). Germline V lookup: CDR1 MNHEY, CDR2 SMNVEV (reference sequence). The CDR3 extends over 14 amino acids. Trimming left V 2 bases short and J 5 bases short, with 12 bases between. CDR3 in amino acids: CASSLRTTLETQYF. The CDR3, as DNA: TGTGCCAGCAGTTTACGGACTACACTGGAGACCCAGTACTTC.

This clonotype was counted ten times or more. This chain joins TRBV6-6 and TRBJ2-7; no reliable D call. Germline-derived CDR1 and CDR2 are MNHNY and SVGAGI (reference sequence). CDR3 length: 12 amino acids. Trimming removed 7 bases at V and 4 bases at J, with 11 bases between. CDR3 region: CASKERSYEQYF. In nucleotides, the CDR3 is TGTGCCAGCAAGGAGAGATCTTACGAGCAGTACTTC.

This clonotype was seen a handful of times. The chain combines TRBV11-2 with TRBJ1-1, with D possibly TRBD1 on 6 matching bases. V was shortened by 5 bases and J by 11 bases, with 9 bases between the two germline ends. Germline CDR1 is SGHAT and CDR2 is FQNNGV. This CDR3 comprises 10 residues. The CDR3 DNA is TGTGCCAGCAGCCACAGGGTGGCTTTCTTT. The encoded protein is CASSHRVAFF.

This clonotype was seen ten or more times. The chain has TRBV7-2 and TRBJ1-3; D is perhaps TRBD1 (5 bases). Germline CDR1 and CDR2: SGHTA and FQGNSA. This CDR3 comprises 16 residues. With 3 bases removed from V and 0 bases from J, the gap between germline ends came to 12 bases. The CDR3 DNA sequence: TGTGCCAGCAGCTTTTCCGGGACCTTCTCTGGAAACACCATATATTTT. Translated: CASSFSGTFSGNTIYF.

In its sample, this clonotype was seen many times. J is TRBJ1-4 and V is TRBV6-1; D unresolved. Trimming took 1 base from V and 8 from J, leaving 11 bases between them. The CDR3 length is 14 residues. Germline assignment: CDR1 MNHNS and CDR2 SASEGT. The CDR3 loop reads CASSEGFIAEKLFF. The DNA of the CDR3 is TGTGCCAGCAGTGAAGGCTTCATTGCCGAAAAACTGTTTTTT.

This clonotype was detected a few times. A much larger clone lies a single base off, so this may be a read error. The chain recombines TRBV10-3 with TRBJ2-1, with D hard to call. This CDR3 has 12 amino acids. CDR1 ENHRY and CDR2 SYGVKD come from the germline V gene. Here the CDR3 DNA reads TGTCCCATCAGTGATATGGCAAGTGAGCAGTTCTTC. This encodes CPISDMASEQFF.